A selection of T cell receptor beta chains follows, all from one sample in a study of T cell responses to AZD1222 COVID-19 vaccine. The assay was immunoSEQ multiplex PCR, and TCRdb's table has in-frame clones only and misses some. The table shows about 140,000 clones, with approximately 89% occurring only once. The source was peripheral blood, collected 28 days after the second AZD1222 dose. The receptors were gathered from an adult who received the AZD1222 COVID-19 vaccine. CDR3s include the opening cysteine and the closing phenylalanine or tryptophan. D genes are given only for firm matches. Only part of the rows carry a size: once, few, many, or a class if the clone is expanded.

abundance	d_gene	v_gene	j_gene	CDR3aa	CDR3nt
.	TRBD1	TRBV7-9	TRBJ1-1	CASSRRTGGRTEAFF	TGTGCCAGCAGCCGCCGGACAGGGGGGAGGACTGAAGCTTTCTTT
.	.	TRBV18	TRBJ1-1	CASSEEGNTEAFF	TGTGCCAGCTCAGAGGAGGGGAACACTGAAGCTTTCTTT
.	TRBD1	TRBV28	TRBJ1-2	CASSTGQGGNYGYTF	TGTGCCAGCAGTACTGGACAGGGTGGTAACTATGGCTACACCTTC
.	.	TRBV7-2	TRBJ2-1	CASSPSLADSYNEQFF	TGTGCCAGCAGCCCATCATTAGCAGACTCCTACAATGAGCAGTTCTTC
once	.	TRBV14	TRBJ2-1	CASSQTGSVVEQFF	TGTGCCAGCAGCCAAACAGGGAGCGTTGTTGAGCAGTTCTTC
.	TRBD1	TRBV6-4	TRBJ2-1	CASSDRQGLGSNEQFF	TGTGCCAGCAGTGACCGACAGGGTCTCGGTTCAAATGAGCAGTTCTTC
.	.	TRBV19	TRBJ1-3	CASSLDRYSGNTIYF	TGTGCCAGTAGTCTAGACAGGTACTCTGGAAACACCATATATTTT
.	.	TRBV7-3	TRBJ2-2	CASSLGANTGELFF	TGTGCCAGCAGCTTAGGCGCGAACACCGGGGAGCTGTTTTTT
.	.	TRBV28	TRBJ1-5	CASQWSNQPQHF	TGTGCCAGTCAATGGAGCAATCAGCCCCAGCATTTT
.	.	TRBV4-2	TRBJ2-2	CASSQEGPRGTGELFF	TGTGCCAGCAGCCAAGAGGGGCCACGTGGGACCGGGGAGCTGTTTTTT
.	.	TRBV4-1	TRBJ2-7	CASSPYLGEIYEQYF	TGCGCCAGCAGCCCCTATTTAGGGGAAATCTACGAGCAGTACTTC
.	.	TRBV10-3	TRBJ2-3	CAISEADLSSTDTQYF	TGTGCCATCAGTGAGGCGGACCTCTCTAGCACAGATACGCAGTATTTT
.	TRBD1	TRBV7-9	TRBJ2-2	CASRGQVNTGELFF	TGTGCCAGCAGGGGACAGGTTAACACCGGGGAGCTGTTTTTT
.	.	TRBV27	TRBJ1-2	CASRSGQSANYGYTF	TGTGCCAGCAGAAGCGGACAGTCAGCTAACTATGGCTACACCTTC
.	.	TRBV19	TRBJ1-1	CASSGRGTEAFF	TGTGCCAGTAGTGGCAGGGGTACTGAAGCTTTCTTT
.	.	TRBV7-9	TRBJ1-1	CASSFLNTEAFF	TGTGCCAGCAGCTTCCTGAACACTGAAGCTTTCTTT
.	.	TRBV5-1	TRBJ1-4	CASSLERVNTPPNEKLFF	TGCGCCAGCAGCTTGGAACGAGTAAACACCCCACCTAATGAAAAACTGTTTTTT
.	.	TRBV27	TRBJ2-5	CASSQGETQYF	TGTGCCAGCAGTCAAGGGGAGACCCAGTACTTC
.	TRBD1	TRBV19	TRBJ1-5	CASSRRAGTGGRQPQHF	TGTGCCAGTAGTCGGCGCGCCGGGACAGGGGGCCGTCAGCCCCAGCATTTT
.	.	TRBV5-8	TRBJ2-3	CASSLVAGLTDTQYF	TGTGCCAGCAGCTTGGTGGCAGGCCTTACAGATACGCAGTATTTT
.	.	TRBV5-1	TRBJ2-4	CASSFDVGSGKNIQYF	TGCGCCAGCAGCTTCGATGTCGGTTCAGGCAAAAACATTCAGTACTTC
.	.	TRBV7-2	TRBJ2-5	CASSLVDDNQETQYF	TGTGCCAGCAGCTTAGTAGACGACAACCAAGAGACCCAGTACTTC
once	TRBD1	TRBV6-1	TRBJ1-5	CASSDAGTGDQPQHF	TGTGCCAGCAGTGATGCCGGGACAGGGGATCAGCCCCAGCATTTT
.	TRBD1	TRBV18	TRBJ1-6	CASSPSGQGASPLHF	TGTGCCAGCTCACCATCAGGACAGGGAGCGTCACCCCTCCACTTT
.	TRBD1	TRBV7-9	TRBJ2-7	CASSHGTGSYEQYF	TGTGCCAGCAGCCACGGGACAGGGAGCTACGAGCAGTACTTC
.	.	TRBV4-3	TRBJ1-1	CASSQDWRTEAFF	TGCGCCAGCAGCCAAGATTGGAGGACTGAAGCTTTCTTT
.	.	TRBV7-6	TRBJ2-7	CASSLGRPGNGYEQYF	TGTGCCAGCAGCTTAGGCCGCCCAGGGAATGGCTACGAGCAGTACTTC